This is a list of T cell receptor beta chains from one sample in a study of blood T cells in healthy people across ages. TCRdb processed the 5' RACE reads anew with MiXCR; each CDR3 protein has one entry. The sample records about 290,000 distinct CDR3 sequences, roughly 27% being singletons. The source material was blood. These receptors were collected from a woman aged 70-85 years in good health. The CDR3 runs from the conserved cysteine through the conserved F or W. D genes are given only for firm matches. Clone size is not always given. Where it is, it says once, few, many or a class for expanded clones.

clone_size: many
j_call: TRBJ2-5
v_call: TRBV28
d_call: NA
cdr3_nt: TGTGCCAGCAGTTTCTCCACGGGAGCAGAGACCCAGTACTTC
cdr3_aa: CASSFSTGAETQYF

clone_size: few
j_call: TRBJ2-3
v_call: TRBV28
d_call: TRBD1
cdr3_nt: TGTGCCAGCAGTTTAGACAGGGGGGTAGATACGCAGTATTTT
cdr3_aa: CASSLDRGVDTQYF

clone_size: NA
j_call: TRBJ2-7
v_call: TRBV3-1
d_call: NA
cdr3_nt: TGTGCCAGCAGCCATTCATACAGGAACGAGCAGTACTTC
cdr3_aa: CASSHSYRNEQYF

clone_size: many
j_call: TRBJ2-7
v_call: TRBV29-1
d_call: NA
cdr3_nt: TGCAGCGTTCGGACCGGTTCCTCCTACGAGCAGTACTTC
cdr3_aa: CSVRTGSSYEQYF

clone_size: NA
j_call: TRBJ2-1
v_call: TRBV20-1
d_call: NA
cdr3_nt: TGCAGTGCTAGAGATCAAGGCCCCCAAGGCTACAATGAGCAGTTCTTC
cdr3_aa: CSARDQGPQGYNEQFF

clone_size: NA
j_call: TRBJ2-7
v_call: TRBV18
d_call: TRBD2
cdr3_nt: TGTGCCAGCTCACCTCAACTTGCGGGAGGGTCCTACGAGCAGTACTTC
cdr3_aa: CASSPQLAGGSYEQYF

clone_size: NA
j_call: TRBJ2-7
v_call: TRBV20-1
d_call: NA
cdr3_nt: TGCAGTGCTACTACTAGGTCGGACGAGCAGTACTTC
cdr3_aa: CSATTRSDEQYF

clone_size: NA
j_call: TRBJ2-1
v_call: TRBV20-1
d_call: NA
cdr3_nt: TGCAGTGCTACCATGGGGGGTCCCAACAATGAGCAGTTCTTC
cdr3_aa: CSATMGGPNNEQFF

clone_size: few
j_call: TRBJ1-5
v_call: TRBV20-1
d_call: NA
cdr3_nt: TGCAGTGCCAAATCGGGACTCCTTAGCAATCAGCCCCAGCATTTT
cdr3_aa: CSAKSGLLSNQPQHF

clone_size: NA
j_call: TRBJ2-7
v_call: TRBV7-7
d_call: NA
cdr3_nt: TGTGCTAGCAGCTCCGGGATGACTAGGGGGGAGGGTGCGGGTGAGCAGTACTTC
cdr3_aa: CASSSGMTRGEGAGEQYF

clone_size: few
j_call: TRBJ1-1
v_call: TRBV5-1
d_call: NA
cdr3_nt: TGCGCCAGCAGCTTAGTCACGATGAACACTGAAGCTTTCTTT
cdr3_aa: CASSLVTMNTEAFF

clone_size: NA
j_call: TRBJ2-5
v_call: TRBV28
d_call: NA
cdr3_nt: TGTGCCAGCAGAAAGACCACAGAGACCCAGTACTTC
cdr3_aa: CASRKTTETQYF

clone_size: NA
j_call: TRBJ2-1
v_call: TRBV20-1
d_call: NA
cdr3_nt: TGCAGTGCCCCCGGGGCTACTTCCTCCTACAATGAGCAGTTCTTC
cdr3_aa: CSAPGATSSYNEQFF

clone_size: NA
j_call: TRBJ2-7
v_call: TRBV4-3
d_call: NA
cdr3_nt: TGCGCCAGCAGCCAAGAAGGCGGGAACTACTACGAGCAGTACTTC
cdr3_aa: CASSQEGGNYYEQYF

clone_size: NA
j_call: TRBJ2-7
v_call: TRBV7-2
d_call: NA
cdr3_nt: TGTGCCAGCAGCCCGTCCTTCCTGGTCTCCTACGAGCAGTACTTC
cdr3_aa: CASSPSFLVSYEQYF

clone_size: many
j_call: TRBJ2-3
v_call: TRBV6-5
d_call: NA
cdr3_nt: TGTGCCAGCATCCGGGGGGATACGCAGTATTTT
cdr3_aa: CASIRGDTQYF

clone_size: few
j_call: TRBJ2-1
v_call: TRBV6-5
d_call: TRBD1
cdr3_nt: TGTGCCAGCAGCCGTGACAGGGGGAGATACAATGAGCAGTTCTTC
cdr3_aa: CASSRDRGRYNEQFF

clone_size: NA
j_call: TRBJ2-1
v_call: TRBV12-3/TRBV12-4
d_call: NA
cdr3_nt: TGTGCCAGTTCCTTGTCTGACGGCCAGGAGCAGTTCTTC
cdr3_aa: CASSLSDGQEQFF

clone_size: NA
j_call: TRBJ2-5
v_call: TRBV28
d_call: NA
cdr3_nt: TGTGCCAGCATTCCCCGCTGGGGCTGGGAGACCCAGTACTTC
cdr3_aa: CASIPRWGWETQYF

clone_size: NA
j_call: TRBJ2-7
v_call: TRBV5-1
d_call: TRBD1
cdr3_nt: TGCGCCAGCACCGCAGGGGGCGCATTCAACGAGCAGTACTTC
cdr3_aa: CASTAGGAFNEQYF

clone_size: NA
j_call: TRBJ2-3
v_call: TRBV10-2
d_call: TRBD2
cdr3_nt: TGCGCCAGCAGTCCGACTAGCGGGAGAGGGAAAGATACGCAGTATTTT
cdr3_aa: CASSPTSGRGKDTQYF

clone_size: many
j_call: TRBJ2-5
v_call: TRBV28
d_call: NA
cdr3_nt: TGTGCCAGCAGTCTGACTAGTACCGCCTATGAGACCCAGTACTTC
cdr3_aa: CASSLTSTAYETQYF

clone_size: few
j_call: TRBJ1-5
v_call: TRBV6-1
d_call: NA
cdr3_nt: TGTGCCAGCAGCATATCCCCAGTAAGCAATCAGCCCCAGCATTTT
cdr3_aa: CASSISPVSNQPQHF